This T cell receptor (beta chain) was captured by sequencing in a study of cytomegalovirus exposure and HLA in healthy donors. Only one count was recorded for this clone. The primer mix had 60 Vbeta and 13 Jbeta primers. Produced via immunoSEQ multiplex PCR; TCRdb's table is partial and in-frame only. The table shows more than 90,000 clones, with 82% occurring only once. Participants comprised healthy donors of bone marrow. Trimming left V 4 bases short and J 9 bases short, with 10 bases between. Germline values: CDR1 MNHNY, CDR2 SVGAGI (reference sequence). The CDR3 sequence is 12 residues long. Sequenced: PBMCs. The rearrangement links TRBV6-6 to TRBJ2-1; no definite D call. The sequence derives from a man in his fifties or sixties in good health and CMV-seronegative. The CDR3 sequence is CASSSEASEQFF. Here the CDR3 DNA reads TGTGCCAGCAGTTCCGAGGCTAGTGAGCAGTTCTTC.